This TCR beta chain is from a study of blood T cells in healthy people across ages. General study results and limits: Unsorted PBMCs ruled out conclusive naive versus antigen-experienced comparison.

The CDR3 runs to 11 residues. V gave up 7 bases and J gave up 1 base, with 4 bases separating them. Germline values: CDR1 SQVTM, CDR2 ANQGSEA. Then a second PCR, running roughly 7 to 11 cycles, was carried out with a sample-barcoded 5' primer and a J-beta primer mix. Each of the cDNA molecules was tagged by a template-switch adaptor with 12 random nucleotides. One entry per CDR3 protein, called by TCRdb with MiXCR from the 5' RACE reads. The table records about 650,000 distinct CDR3 sequences, around 32% of them present only once. Donors each provided roughly 10 milliliters of peripheral blood. Total RNA, at least 5 micrograms per sample, came from PBMCs. This clonotype was found many times. No antigen is known for it.

The sequenced sample was blood. This TCR derives from a woman older than 75 in good health. V is TRBV29-1 and J is TRBJ2-2; D is uncertain. CDR3 sequence (DNA): TGCAGCGGAATGAACACCGGGGAGCTGTTTTTT. As protein: CSGMNTGELFF.